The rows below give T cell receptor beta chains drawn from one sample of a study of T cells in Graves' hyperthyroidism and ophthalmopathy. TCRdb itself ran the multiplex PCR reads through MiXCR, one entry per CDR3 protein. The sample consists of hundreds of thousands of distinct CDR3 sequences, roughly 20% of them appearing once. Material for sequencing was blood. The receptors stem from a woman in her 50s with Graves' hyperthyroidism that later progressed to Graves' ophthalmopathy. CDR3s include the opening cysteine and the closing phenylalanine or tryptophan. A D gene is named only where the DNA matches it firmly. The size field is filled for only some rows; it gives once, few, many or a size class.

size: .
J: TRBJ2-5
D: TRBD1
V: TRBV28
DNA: TGTGCCAGCAGTTTATTCAAGGGGGCCCAAGAGACCCAGTACTTC
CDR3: CASSLFKGAQETQYF

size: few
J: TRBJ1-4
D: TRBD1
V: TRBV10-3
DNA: TGTGCCATAGGACAGGGTGATGAAAAACTGTTTTTT
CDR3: CAIGQGDEKLFF

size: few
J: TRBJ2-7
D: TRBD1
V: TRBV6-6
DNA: TGTGCCAGCAGTTACTCGAGCTCTGGGACAGGGTCCTACGAGCAGTACTTC
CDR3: CASSYSSSGTGSYEQYF

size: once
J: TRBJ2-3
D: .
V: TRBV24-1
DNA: TGTGCCACCAGTGACAACCCTCTACCAGATACGCAGTATTTT
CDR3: CATSDNPLPDTQYF

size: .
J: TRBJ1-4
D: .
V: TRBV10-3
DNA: TGTGCCATCAGTGACAGCTTCAGGGAGTCGAAAGAAAAACTGTTTTTT
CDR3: CAISDSFRESKEKLFF

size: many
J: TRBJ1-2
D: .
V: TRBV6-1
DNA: TGTGCCAGCAGCGAAAAAGTGTTGGGGACGGGATATGGCTACACCTTC
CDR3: CASSEKVLGTGYGYTF

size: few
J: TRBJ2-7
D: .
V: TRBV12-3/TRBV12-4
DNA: TGTGCCAGCAGTTTATTAGCGGTATACGAGCAGTACTTC
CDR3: CASSLLAVYEQYF

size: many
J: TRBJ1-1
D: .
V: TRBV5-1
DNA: TGCGCCAGCAGCTTGTCTAGTCGGGGGAACACTGAAGCTTTCTTT
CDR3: CASSLSSRGNTEAFF

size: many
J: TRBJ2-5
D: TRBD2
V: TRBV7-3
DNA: TGTGCCAGCAGCTCCCCACTAGCGGGGGGGGGCAGGGAGACCCAGTACTTC
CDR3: CASSSPLAGGGRETQYF

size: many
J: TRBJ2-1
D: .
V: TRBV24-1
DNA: TGTGCCACCCCCCCGTCGGTTCCCTTCCCTAACAATGAGCAGTTCTTC
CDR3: CATPPSVPFPNNEQFF

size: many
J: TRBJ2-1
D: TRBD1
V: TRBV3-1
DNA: TGTGCCAGCAGCCGACAGGGGAACTACAATGAGCAGTTCTTC
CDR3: CASSRQGNYNEQFF

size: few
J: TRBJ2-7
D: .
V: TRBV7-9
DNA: TGTGCCAGCAGCTTAGGAGGGAAGGTATCCTACGAGCAGTACTTC
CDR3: CASSLGGKVSYEQYF

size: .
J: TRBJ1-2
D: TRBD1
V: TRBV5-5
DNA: TGTGCCAGCGACTCCGGGACAGCCGCTAACTATGGCTACACCTTC
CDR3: CASDSGTAANYGYTF

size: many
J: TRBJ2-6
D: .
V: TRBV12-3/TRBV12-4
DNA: TGTGCAAGCAGTTTATGGGGTGGGGCCAACGTCCTGACTTTC
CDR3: CASSLWGGANVLTF

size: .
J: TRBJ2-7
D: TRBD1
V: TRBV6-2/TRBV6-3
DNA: TGTGCCAGCAGTTACAACTTGGACAGGGGGCGTTACTACGAGCAGTACTTC
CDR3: CASSYNLDRGRYYEQYF

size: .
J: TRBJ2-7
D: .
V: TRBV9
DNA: TGTGCCAGCAGCGAAACAGGGAGGGAGAGCTCCTACGAGCAGTACTTC
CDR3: CASSETGRESSYEQYF

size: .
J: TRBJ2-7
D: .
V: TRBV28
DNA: TGTGCCAGCGGACTGCCGGGGTCCTACGAGCAGTACTTC
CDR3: CASGLPGSYEQYF

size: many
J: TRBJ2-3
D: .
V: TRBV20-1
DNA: TGCAGTGCTCGGGAACTCGGCGGGGACACAGATACGCAGTATTTT
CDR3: CSARELGGDTDTQYF

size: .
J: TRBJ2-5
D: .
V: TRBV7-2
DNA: TGTGCCAGCAGCCGTGGAGGGATTCCTGAAGAGACCCAGTACTTC
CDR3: CASSRGGIPEETQYF

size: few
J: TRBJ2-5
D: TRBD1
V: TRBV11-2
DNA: TGTGCCAGCAGACAAACAGGGGGCGGGGAGACCCAGTACTTC
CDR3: CASRQTGGGETQYF

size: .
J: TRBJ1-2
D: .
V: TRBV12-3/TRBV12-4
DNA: TGTGCCAGCAGGGGTGCGGCAGGTCCTACCTATGGCTACACCTTC
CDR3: CASRGAAGPTYGYTF

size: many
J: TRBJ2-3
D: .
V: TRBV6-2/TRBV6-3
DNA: TGTGCCAGCAGTTACTTATCGGAGACCACAGATACGCAGTATTTT
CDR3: CASSYLSETTDTQYF

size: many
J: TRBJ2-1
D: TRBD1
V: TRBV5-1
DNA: TGCGCCAGCAGGCAGGGGACAGGGGAGGCCAATGAGCAGTTCTTC
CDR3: CASRQGTGEANEQFF

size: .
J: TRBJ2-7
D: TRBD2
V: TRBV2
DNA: TGTGCCAGCAGTTTCAGAACTAGCGGGGGGGCCTCTGGCTACGAGCAGTACTTC
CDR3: CASSFRTSGGASGYEQYF